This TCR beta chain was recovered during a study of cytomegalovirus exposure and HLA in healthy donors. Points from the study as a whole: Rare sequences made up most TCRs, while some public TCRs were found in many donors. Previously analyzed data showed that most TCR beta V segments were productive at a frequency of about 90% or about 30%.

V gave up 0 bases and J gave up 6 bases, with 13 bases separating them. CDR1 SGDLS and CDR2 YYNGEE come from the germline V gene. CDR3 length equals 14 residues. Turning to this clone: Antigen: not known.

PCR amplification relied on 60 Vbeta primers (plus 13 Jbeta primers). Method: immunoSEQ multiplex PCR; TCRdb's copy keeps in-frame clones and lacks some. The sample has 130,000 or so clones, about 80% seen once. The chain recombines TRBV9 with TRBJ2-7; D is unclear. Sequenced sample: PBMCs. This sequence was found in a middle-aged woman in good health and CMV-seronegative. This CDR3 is CASSVGDQGVEQYF. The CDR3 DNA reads TGTGCCAGCAGCGTAGGCGACCAAGGAGTCGAGCAGTACTTC.